This T cell receptor beta chain was observed in a study of blood T cells in healthy people across ages. Through a sample-barcoded 5' primer and a J-beta primer mix, a second PCR was run for roughly 7 to 11 cycles. A single record per CDR3 protein comes from TCRdb applying MiXCR to the 5' RACE reads. The sample carries over 550,000 distinct CDR3 sequences, roughly 31% recorded once. This TCR derives from a woman older than 75 in good health. The material sequenced was blood.

CDR3 bases: TGCAGTGCCCCTTTTGGGACAGGTAGCTCCTACAATGAGCAGTTCTTC. It encodes CSAPFGTGSSYNEQFF. The chain joins TRBV20-1 to TRBJ2-1; 8 bases map to TRBD1. The junction had 10 bases not matched to a gene; V was cut back by 6 bases and J by 0 bases. Per germline, CDR1 DFQATT and CDR2 SNEGSKA (reference sequence). The CDR3 is made up of 16 amino acids.